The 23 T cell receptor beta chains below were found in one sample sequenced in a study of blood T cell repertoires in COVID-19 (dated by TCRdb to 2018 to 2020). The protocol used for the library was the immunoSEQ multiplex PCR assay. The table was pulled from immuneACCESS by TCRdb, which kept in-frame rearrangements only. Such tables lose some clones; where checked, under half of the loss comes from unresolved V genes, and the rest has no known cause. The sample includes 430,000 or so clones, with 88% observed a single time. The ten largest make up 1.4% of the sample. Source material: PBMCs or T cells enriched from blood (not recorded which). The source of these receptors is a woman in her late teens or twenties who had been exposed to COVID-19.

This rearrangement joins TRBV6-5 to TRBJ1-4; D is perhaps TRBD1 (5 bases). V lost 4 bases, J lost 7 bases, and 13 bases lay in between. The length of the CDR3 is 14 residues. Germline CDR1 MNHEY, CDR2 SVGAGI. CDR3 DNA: TGTGCCAGCAGTTCGGACATCGCGGCTGAAAAACTGTTTTTT. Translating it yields CASSSDIAAEKLFF.

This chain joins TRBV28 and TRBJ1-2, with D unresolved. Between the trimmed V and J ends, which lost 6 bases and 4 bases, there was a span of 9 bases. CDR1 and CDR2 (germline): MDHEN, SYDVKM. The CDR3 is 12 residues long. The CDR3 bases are TGTGCCAGCAGCTCAATCGGCTATGGCTACACCTTC. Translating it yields CASSSIGYGYTF.

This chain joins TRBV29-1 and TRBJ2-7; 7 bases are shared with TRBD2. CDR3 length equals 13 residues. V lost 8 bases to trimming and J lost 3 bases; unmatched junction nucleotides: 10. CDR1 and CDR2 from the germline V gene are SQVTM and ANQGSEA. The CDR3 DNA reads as TGCAGCACTATGGTGGGGGGGGACTACGAGCAGTACTTC. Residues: CSTMVGGDYEQYF.

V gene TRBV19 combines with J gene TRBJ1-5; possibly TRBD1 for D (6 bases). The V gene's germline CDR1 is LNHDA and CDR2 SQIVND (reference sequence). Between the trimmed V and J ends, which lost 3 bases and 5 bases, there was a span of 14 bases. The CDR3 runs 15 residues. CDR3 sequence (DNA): TGTGCCAGTAGTATCGGGACATTATTTTATCAGCCCCAGCATTTT. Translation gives CASSIGTLFYQPQHF.

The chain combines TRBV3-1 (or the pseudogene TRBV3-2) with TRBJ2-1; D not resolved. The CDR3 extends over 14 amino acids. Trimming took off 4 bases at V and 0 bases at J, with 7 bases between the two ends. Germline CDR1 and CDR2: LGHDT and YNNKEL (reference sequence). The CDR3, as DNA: TGTGCCAGCAGCCCCCGCAGCTCCTACAATGAGCAGTTCTTC. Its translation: CASSPRSSYNEQFF.

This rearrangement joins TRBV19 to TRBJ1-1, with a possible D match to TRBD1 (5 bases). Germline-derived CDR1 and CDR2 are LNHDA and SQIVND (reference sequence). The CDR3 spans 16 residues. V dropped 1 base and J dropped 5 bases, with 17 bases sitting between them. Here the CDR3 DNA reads TGTGCCAGTAGTATAGCTCGGGCCCCAAGGGGAACTGAAGCTTTCTTT. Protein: CASSIARAPRGTEAFF.

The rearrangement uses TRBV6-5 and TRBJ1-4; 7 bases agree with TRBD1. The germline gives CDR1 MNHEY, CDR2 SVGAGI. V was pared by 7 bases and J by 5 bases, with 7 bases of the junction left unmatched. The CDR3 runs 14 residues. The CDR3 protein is CASIGTTGNEKLFF. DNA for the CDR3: TGTGCCAGCATCGGAACGACAGGGAATGAAAAACTGTTTTTT.

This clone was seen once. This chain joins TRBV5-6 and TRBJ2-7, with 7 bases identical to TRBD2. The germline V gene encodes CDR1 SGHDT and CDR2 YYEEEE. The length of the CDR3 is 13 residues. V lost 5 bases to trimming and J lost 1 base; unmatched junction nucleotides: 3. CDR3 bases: TGTGCCAGCAGACGACTAGCATCCTACGAGCAGTACTTC. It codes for CASRRLASYEQYF.

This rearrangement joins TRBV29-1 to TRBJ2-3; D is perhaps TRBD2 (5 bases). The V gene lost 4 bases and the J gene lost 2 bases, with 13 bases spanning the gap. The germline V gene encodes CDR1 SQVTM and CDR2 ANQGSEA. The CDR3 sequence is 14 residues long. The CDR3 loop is CSVGGPVFTDTQYF. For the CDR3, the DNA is TGCAGCGTTGGAGGGCCGGTATTCACAGATACGCAGTATTTT.

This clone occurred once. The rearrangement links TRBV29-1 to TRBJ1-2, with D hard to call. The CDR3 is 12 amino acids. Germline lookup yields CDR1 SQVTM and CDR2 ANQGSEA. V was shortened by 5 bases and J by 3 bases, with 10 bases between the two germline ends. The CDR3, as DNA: TGCAGCGTTCACGGGGATTACTATGGCTACACCTTC. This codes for CSVHGDYYGYTF. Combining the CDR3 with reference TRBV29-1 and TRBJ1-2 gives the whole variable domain SAVISQKPSRDICQRGTSLTIQCQVDSQVTMMFWYRQQPGQSLTLIATANQGSEATYESGFVIDKFPISRPNLTFSTLTVSNMSPEDSSIYLCSVHGDYYGYTFGSGTRLTVV.

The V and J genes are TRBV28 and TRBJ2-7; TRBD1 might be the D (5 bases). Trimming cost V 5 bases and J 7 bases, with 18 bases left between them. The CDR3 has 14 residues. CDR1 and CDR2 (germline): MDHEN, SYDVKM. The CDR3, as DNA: TGTGCCAGCAGTACAATAAGGGGAATCGGAGAGCAGTACTTC. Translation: CASSTIRGIGEQYF.

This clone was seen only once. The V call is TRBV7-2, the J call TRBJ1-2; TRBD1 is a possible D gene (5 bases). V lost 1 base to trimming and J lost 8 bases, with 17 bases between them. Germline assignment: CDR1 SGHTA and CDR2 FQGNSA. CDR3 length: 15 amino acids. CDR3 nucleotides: TGTGCCAGCAGCTTAGTCATCCAGGGCCGGTCGGGCTACACCTTC. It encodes CASSLVIQGRSGYTF.

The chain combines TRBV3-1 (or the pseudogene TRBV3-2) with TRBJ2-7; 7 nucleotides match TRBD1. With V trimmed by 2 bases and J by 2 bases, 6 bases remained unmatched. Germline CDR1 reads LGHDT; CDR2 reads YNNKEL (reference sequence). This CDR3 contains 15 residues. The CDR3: CASSQPGTVPYEQYF. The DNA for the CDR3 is TGTGCCAGCAGCCAACCCGGGACAGTTCCCTACGAGCAGTACTTC.

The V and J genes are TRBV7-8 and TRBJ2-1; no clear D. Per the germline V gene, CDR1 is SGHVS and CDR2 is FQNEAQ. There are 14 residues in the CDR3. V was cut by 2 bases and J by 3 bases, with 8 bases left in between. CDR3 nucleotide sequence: TGTGCCAGCAGCTTATCGGTCGTCTACAATGAGCAGTTCTTC. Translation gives CASSLSVVYNEQFF. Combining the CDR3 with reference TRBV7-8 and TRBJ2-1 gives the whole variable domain GAGVSQSPRYKVAKRGQDVALRCDPISGHVSLFWYQQALGQGPEFLTYFQNEAQLDKSGLPSDRFFAERPEGSVSTLKIQRTQQEDSAVYLCASSLSVVYNEQFFGPGTRLTVL.

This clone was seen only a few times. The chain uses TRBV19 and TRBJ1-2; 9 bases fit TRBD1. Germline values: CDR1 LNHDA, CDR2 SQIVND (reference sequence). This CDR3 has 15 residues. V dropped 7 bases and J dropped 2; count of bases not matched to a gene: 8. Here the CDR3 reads CASNAPGQGNYGYTF. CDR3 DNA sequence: TGTGCCAGTAATGCTCCGGGACAGGGCAACTATGGCTACACCTTC. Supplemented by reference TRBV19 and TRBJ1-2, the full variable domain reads DGGITQSPKYLFRKEGQNVTLSCEQNLNHDAMYWYRQDPGQGLRLIYYSQIVNDFQKGDIAEGYSVSREKKESFPLTVTSAQKNPTAFYLCASNAPGQGNYGYTFGSGTRLTVV.

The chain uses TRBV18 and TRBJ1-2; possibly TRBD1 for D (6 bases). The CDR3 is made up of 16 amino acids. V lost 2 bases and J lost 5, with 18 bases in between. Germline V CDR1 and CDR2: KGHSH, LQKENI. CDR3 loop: CASSPGTGTGPYGYTF. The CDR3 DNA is TGTGCCAGCTCACCAGGTACAGGGACGGGGCCTTATGGCTACACCTTC.

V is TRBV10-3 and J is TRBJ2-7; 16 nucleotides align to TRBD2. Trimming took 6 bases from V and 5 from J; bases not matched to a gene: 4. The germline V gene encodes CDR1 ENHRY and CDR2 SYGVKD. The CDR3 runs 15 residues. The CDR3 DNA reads TGTGCCATCAGGCCGGGACTAGCGGGAGGGGACGAGCAGTACTTC. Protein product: CAIRPGLAGGDEQYF.

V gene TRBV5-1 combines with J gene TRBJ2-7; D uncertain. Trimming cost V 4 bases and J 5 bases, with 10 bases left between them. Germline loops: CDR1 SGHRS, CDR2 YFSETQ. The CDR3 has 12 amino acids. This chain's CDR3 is CASSSRGNEQYF. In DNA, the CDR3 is TGCGCCAGCAGCAGTAGAGGCAACGAGCAGTACTTC.

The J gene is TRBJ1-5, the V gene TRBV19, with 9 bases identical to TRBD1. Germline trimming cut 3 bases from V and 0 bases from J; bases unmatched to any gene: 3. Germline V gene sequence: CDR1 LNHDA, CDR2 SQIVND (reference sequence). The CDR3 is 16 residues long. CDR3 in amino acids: CASSIGTGFSNQPQHF. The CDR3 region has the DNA TGTGCCAGTAGTATCGGGACAGGGTTTAGCAATCAGCCCCAGCATTTT.

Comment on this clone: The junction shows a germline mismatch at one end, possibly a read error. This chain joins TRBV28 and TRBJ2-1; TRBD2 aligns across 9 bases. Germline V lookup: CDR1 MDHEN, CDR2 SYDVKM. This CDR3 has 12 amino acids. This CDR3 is CASSFLAGIGIF. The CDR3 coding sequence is TGTGCCAGCAGTTTCCTAGCGGGGATTGGGATCTTC.

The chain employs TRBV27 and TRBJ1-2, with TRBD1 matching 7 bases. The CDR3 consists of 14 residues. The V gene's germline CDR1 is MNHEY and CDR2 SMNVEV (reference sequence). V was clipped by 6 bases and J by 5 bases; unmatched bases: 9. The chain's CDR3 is CASSLGQVGYGYTF. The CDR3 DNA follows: TGTGCCAGCAGCCTCGGACAGGTCGGGTATGGCTACACCTTC.

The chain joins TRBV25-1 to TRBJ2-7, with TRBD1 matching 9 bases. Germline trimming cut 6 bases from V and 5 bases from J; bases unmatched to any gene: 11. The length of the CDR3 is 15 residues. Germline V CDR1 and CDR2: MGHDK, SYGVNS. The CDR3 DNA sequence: TGTGCCAGCAGAGGGGGGGGGACAGGGTATCACGAGCAGTACTTC. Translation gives CASRGGGTGYHEQYF.

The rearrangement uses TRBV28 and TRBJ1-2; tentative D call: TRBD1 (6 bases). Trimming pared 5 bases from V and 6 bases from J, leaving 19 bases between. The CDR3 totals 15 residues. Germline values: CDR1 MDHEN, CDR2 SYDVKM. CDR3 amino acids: CASSLDEAGGDGYTF. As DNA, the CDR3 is TGTGCCAGCAGTCTCGATGAGGCGGGGGGCGATGGCTACACCTTC.